This T cell receptor beta chain was obtained from a study of T cell repertoires in cytomegalovirus infection. Study in general: Public TCR beta signatures provided an indication of both CMV infection and a matching HLA type. Findings and limits, study-wide: The ex vivo response was dominated by HLA-C-restricted CMV-specific TCR beta clonotypes. Cumulative frequency (of public TCR beta family members) identified carriers of CMV plus the relevant HLA.

This clonotype was found many times. The antigen is not known. The germline CDR1 and CDR2 sequences are MNHNY and SVGAGI (reference sequence). The CDR3 loop spans 14 amino acids. V gave up 7 bases and J gave up 4 bases, with 16 bases separating them. MiXCR, run by TCRdb on the reads, gives a single entry per CDR3 protein. The sample holds under 300,000 distinct CDR3 sequences, more than 15% seen once. The V and J genes are TRBV6-6 and TRBJ1-1, with no clear D. The specimen sequenced was CD8+ T cells from PBMCs. The TCR originated in a human donor in good health (CMV status not recorded). Some clones in this sample may be carry-over from other donors' samples. The CDR3 sequence is CASNPVRSLTEAFF. In DNA, the CDR3 is TGTGCCAGCAACCCGGTCAGAAGTCTCACTGAAGCTTTCTTT.